The 27 T cell receptor beta chains in this list originate from one sample, sequenced in a study of vaccination effects on CD4 cells after COVID-19. For these TCRs, the target antigens are not known. Antigen-specific CD4+ T cell clonotypes were called by their expansion after viral peptide-pool culture in ViraFEST. Culture proceeded for more than 8 days, and CD4+ T cells were then isolated. It was between March and December 2020 that the person had a SARS-CoV-2 infection confirmed by PCR. This table comes from immunoSEQ multiplex PCR, and its TCRdb copy is limited to in-frame clones, with some not included. The profile shows tens of thousands of clones, approximately 72% of them singletons. The sample was CD4+ T cells from PBMCs cultured with a peptide pool, taken before COVID-19 vaccination. These receptors all stem from a human donor who had a prior SARS-CoV-2 infection.

The V and J genes are TRBV4-1 and TRBJ2-3; no clear D gene. The CDR3 loop spans 15 amino acids. CDR1 is MGHRA, CDR2 YSYEKL, per germline. Trimming shortened V by 0 bases and J by 8 bases, and 15 bases separated the two germline ends. CDR3 sequence reads: CASSQETLLGGTQYF. The CDR3 DNA sequence: TGCGCCAGCAGCCAAGAGACCCTCTTGGGCGGTACGCAGTATTTT.

The chain joins TRBV2 to TRBJ1-1, with D unclear. The CDR3 is made up of 14 amino acids. The germline V and J ends were trimmed by 6 bases and 1 base, with 12 bases remaining between them. The germline CDR1 and CDR2 sequences are SNHLY and FYNNEI. The CDR3 region is CASRGDAWNTEAFF. In DNA, the CDR3 is TGTGCCAGCAGAGGCGACGCATGGAACACTGAAGCTTTCTTT.

The chain employs TRBV30 and TRBJ2-1; no clear D gene. This CDR3 is 14 amino acids long. Trimming shortened V by 3 bases and J by 9 bases, and 18 bases separated the two germline ends. Germline lookup yields CDR1 GTSNPN and CDR2 SVGIG (reference sequence). For the CDR3, the DNA is TGTGCCTGGAGAGGATGGAACGGTCCGACTGAGCAGTTCTTC. This encodes CAWRGWNGPTEQFF.

The V call is TRBV3-1 (or the pseudogene TRBV3-2), the J call TRBJ2-2; D gene uncertain. Germline CDR1 and CDR2: LGHDT and YNNKEL (reference sequence). The CDR3 has 16 amino acids. V shed 0 bases and J shed 6 bases, with 14 bases lying between them. The CDR3 protein is CASSQDLGNYPGELFF. CDR3 coding DNA: TGTGCCAGCAGCCAAGATTTGGGGAATTACCCCGGGGAGCTGTTTTTT.

V is TRBV11-2 and J is TRBJ2-5; no definite D call. Per germline, CDR1 SGHAT and CDR2 FQNNGV. This CDR3 is built from 12 residues. V was shortened by 3 bases and J by 5 bases, with 7 bases between the two germline ends. This CDR3 reads CASSLLRETQYF. DNA of the CDR3: TGTGCCAGCAGCTTGCTCCGGGAGACCCAGTACTTC.

This rearrangement joins TRBV11-2 to TRBJ2-3; the D gene could be TRBD1 or TRBD2 (6 bases each). V was cut by 7 bases and J by 6 bases, with 14 bases left in between. The CDR3 contains 13 residues. Germline values: CDR1 SGHAT, CDR2 FQNNGV. CDR3 sequence reads: CASTLGGSDTQYF. For the CDR3, the DNA is TGTGCCAGCACCTTGGGGGGCAGTGATACGCAGTATTTT.

CDR3 in DNA: TGCGCCAGCAGCCAATATTCCGGGACTAGCTATCCAGATACGCAGTATTTT. Encoded protein: CASSQYSGTSYPDTQYF. V and J are TRBV4-3 and TRBJ2-3; 9 nucleotides line up with TRBD2. V lost 2 bases to trimming and J lost 4 bases; unmatched junction nucleotides: 10. Looked up from germline, CDR1 is LGHNA and CDR2 is YSLEER. The CDR3 spans 17 residues.

The chain has TRBV19 and TRBJ2-3; D gene ambiguous. The CDR3 runs to 12 residues. Germline values: CDR1 LNHDA, CDR2 SQIVND (reference sequence). V lost 6 bases and J 1 base, leaving 5 bases between the germline ends. The CDR3 nucleotides read TGTGCCAGTAGCATCGGCACAGATACGCAGTATTTT. Its translation is CASSIGTDTQYF.

The chain combines TRBV2 with TRBJ2-5; 7 nucleotides line up with TRBD1. V shed 4 bases, J shed 3 bases, and the junction held 8 bases outside the gene matches. This CDR3 is built from 15 residues. Germline V gene data show CDR1 as SNHLY and CDR2 as FYNNEI. CDR3 sequence reads: CASSGILGGEETQYF. CDR3 DNA: TGTGCCAGCAGTGGTATTTTAGGGGGCGAAGAGACCCAGTACTTC.

The chain employs TRBV3-1 (or the pseudogene TRBV3-2) and TRBJ2-2; D is perhaps TRBD2 (6 bases). V was trimmed by 1 base and J by 7 bases, leaving 10 bases between them. Germline CDR1 is LGHDT and CDR2 is YNNKEL (reference sequence). The CDR3 is made up of 14 amino acids. In nucleotides, the CDR3 is TGTGCCAGCAGCCAAGCATCCGGGGGCGGGGAGCTGTTTTTT. Translated, it gives CASSQASGGGELFF.

The V and J genes are TRBV6-4 and TRBJ1-1; D is uncertain. CDR3 size: 14 residues. V lost 4 bases, J lost 1 base, and 10 bases lay in between. The germline gives CDR1 MRHNA, CDR2 SNTAGT. CDR3 nucleotide sequence: TGTGCCAGCAGTGTTGCAGACACGAACACTGAAGCTTTCTTT. Its protein product is CASSVADTNTEAFF.

The chain recombines TRBV7-9 with TRBJ2-5; TRBD2 aligns across 13 bases. Trimming took 6 bases from V and 5 from J; bases not matched to a gene: 15. Germline V gene data show CDR1 as SEHNR and CDR2 as FQNEAQ (reference sequence). The CDR3 contains 18 residues. CDR3: CASRSTGTSGVQWETQYF. In DNA, the CDR3 is TGTGCCAGCAGATCAACCGGGACTAGCGGGGTTCAGTGGGAGACCCAGTACTTC.

The chain employs TRBV11-2 and TRBJ2-5; D is undetermined. The CDR3 is made up of 13 amino acids. V dropped 1 base and J dropped 0 bases, with 3 bases sitting between them. Germline lookup yields CDR1 SGHAT and CDR2 FQNNGV. CDR3 amino acids: CASSLGYQETQYF. Here the CDR3 DNA reads TGTGCCAGCAGCTTAGGGTACCAAGAGACCCAGTACTTC.

As DNA, the CDR3 is TGTGCCAGCAGTGACACCGGGACAGGGGGCTACGAGCAGTACTTC. Translating it yields CASSDTGTGGYEQYF. The rearrangement joins TRBV25-1 to TRBJ2-7, with 11 bases aligning to TRBD1. The CDR3 loop spans 15 amino acids. V lost 3 bases and J lost 3; bases outside the gene matches: 4. CDR1 is MGHDK, CDR2 SYGVNS, per germline.

This chain links TRBV5-1 with TRBJ2-5, with 7 bases fitting TRBD2. CDR1 and CDR2 from the germline V gene are SGHRS and YFSETQ. This CDR3 comprises 12 residues. Germline trimming cut 2 bases from V and 9 bases from J; bases unmatched to any gene: 4. CDR3 region: CASSLDTSAQYF. The CDR3 nucleotides are TGCGCCAGCAGCTTAGACACTAGCGCCCAGTACTTC.

The chain is built from TRBV29-1 and TRBJ1-1, with D tentatively TRBD1 (5 bases). The germline CDR1 and CDR2 sequences are SQVTM and ANQGSEA. The CDR3 is 13 residues long. With 4 bases removed from V and 1 base from J, the gap between germline ends came to 10 bases. DNA for the CDR3: TGCAGCGTTGGTCGGGACCCGAACACTGAAGCTTTCTTT. Its protein is CSVGRDPNTEAFF.

This clone turned up a few times. This chain joins TRBV20-1 and TRBJ2-2, with D uncertain. V lost 3 bases, J lost 1 base, and 9 bases lay in between. The CDR3 consists of 14 residues. The germline CDR1 and CDR2 sequences are DFQATT and SNEGSKA (reference sequence). The CDR3 DNA reads as TGCAGTGCTAGTAGTCTTGTGAACACCGGGGAGCTGTTTTTT. This codes for CSASSLVNTGELFF.

This clone has just one count. CDR3 sequence: CASSQDWTSGYPGGEQYF. DNA of the CDR3: TGCGCCAGCAGCCAAGACTGGACTAGCGGGTACCCGGGAGGCGAGCAGTACTTC. This chain uses TRBV4-3 with TRBJ2-7, with 11 bases that match TRBD2. Germline values: CDR1 LGHNA, CDR2 YSLEER. With 0 bases clipped from V and 6 bases from J, the junction kept 13 bases outside the gene matches. The CDR3 has 18 amino acids.

The rearrangement links TRBV15 to TRBJ2-5, with D possibly being TRBD1 or TRBD2 (5 bases each). Germline values: CDR1 LNHNV, CDR2 YYDKDF (reference sequence). This CDR3 contains 14 residues. V dropped 1 base and J dropped 6 bases, with 12 bases sitting between them. CDR3 amino acids: CATSRGKLGQTQYF. CDR3 nucleotide sequence: TGTGCCACCAGCAGAGGAAAACTGGGACAGACCCAGTACTTC.

This clone was observed a few times. The rearrangement uses TRBV9 and TRBJ2-2; TRBD1 is a possible D gene (5 bases). The V and J ends lost 1 base and 6 bases respectively, with 13 bases between them. This CDR3 contains 15 residues. Germline lookup yields CDR1 SGDLS and CDR2 YYNGEE. The CDR3 DNA reads as TGTGCCAGCAGCGTATTCCACCAGGGCCCCGGGGAGCTGTTTTTT. This codes for CASSVFHQGPGELFF. Complete variable domain (other parts from reference TRBV9 and TRBJ2-2): DSGVTQTPKHLITATGQRVTLRCSPRSGDLSVYWYQQSLDQGLQFLIQYYNGEERAKGNILERFSAQQFPDLHSELNLSSLELGDSALYFCASSVFHQGPGELFFGEGSRLTVL.

This chain links TRBV19 with TRBJ2-2; 10 bases line up with TRBD1. V lost 3 bases and J lost 5; bases outside the gene matches: 12. CDR3 length: 18 amino acids. Germline V gene sequence: CDR1 LNHDA, CDR2 SQIVND (reference sequence). CDR3 coding DNA: TGTGCCAGTAGTATCGGGGACAGGGGCGTTCTTGGGACCGGGGAGCTGTTTTTT. Protein: CASSIGDRGVLGTGELFF.

The rearrangement joins TRBV15 to TRBJ1-5; tentatively, D is TRBD1 (5 bases). The length of the CDR3 is 15 residues. Trimming removed 0 bases from V and 6 bases from J, with 12 bases in between. Looked up from germline, CDR1 is LNHNV and CDR2 is YYDKDF (reference sequence). The chain's CDR3 is CATSRDGEGPQPQHF. The CDR3 nucleotides are TGTGCCACCAGCAGAGATGGAGAGGGGCCTCAGCCCCAGCATTTT. Full variable domain (outside the CDR3, taken from reference TRBV15 and TRBJ1-5): DAMVIQNPRYQVTQFGKPVTLSCSQTLNHNVMYWYQQKSSQAPKLLFHYYDKDFNNEADTPDNFQSRRPNTSFCFLDIRSPGLGDTAMYLCATSRDGEGPQPQHFGDGTRLSIL.

This chain connects TRBV9 to TRBJ1-2; 11 bases match TRBD1. Germline CDR1 and CDR2: SGDLS and YYNGEE. The CDR3 is made up of 15 amino acids. Trimming at V came to 3 bases and at J to 7 bases, leaving 8 bases not matched to a gene. The CDR3 loop is CASSDGTGGEAGYTF. Here the CDR3 DNA reads TGTGCCAGCAGCGATGGGACAGGGGGAGAAGCTGGCTACACCTTC.

As DNA, the CDR3 is TGTGCCAGCAGCTTTGGTAGGGGGCGGAATAATTCACCCCTCCACTTT. Its translation: CASSFGRGRNNSPLHF. The V and J genes are TRBV7-2 and TRBJ1-6, with 7 bases matching TRBD1. The CDR3 covers 16 residues. From germline, CDR1 is SGHTA and CDR2 FQGNSA. With 3 bases clipped from V and 5 bases from J, the junction kept 7 bases outside the gene matches.

The chain combines TRBV19 with TRBJ2-4, with D possibly being TRBD1 (7 bases). CDR3 length: 15 amino acids. V gave up 6 bases and J gave up 3 bases, with 15 bases separating them. CDR1 is LNHDA, CDR2 SQIVND, per germline (reference sequence). The DNA for the CDR3 is TGTGCCAGTAGGGGGGGTAGGGGGCGCAAAAACATTCAGTACTTC. This gives the protein CASRGGRGRKNIQYF.

The chain employs TRBV6-1 and TRBJ2-1; 9 nucleotides match TRBD2. CDR1 is MNHNS and CDR2 is SASEGT in the germline V gene. V lost 3 bases and J lost 5; bases outside the gene matches: 2. The CDR3 is 14 amino acids. The CDR3 sequence: CASSETSGHNEQFF. The CDR3 DNA reads as TGTGCCAGCAGTGAGACTAGCGGACACAATGAGCAGTTCTTC.

V usage is TRBV7-8 and J usage is TRBJ2-5; D is possibly TRBD1 or TRBD2 (5 bases each). Trimming stripped 4 bases from V and 5 bases from J, with 14 bases between. Looked up from germline, CDR1 is SGHVS and CDR2 is FQNEAQ. The CDR3 spans 14 residues. The CDR3 DNA reads as TGTGCCAGCAGCTCCCTTCGGGGCGCCGAGACCCAGTACTTC. It yields the protein CASSSLRGAETQYF.